What follows are 26 T cell receptor beta chains derived from one specimen sequenced in a study of monozygotic twins with cystic fibrosis. TCRdb keeps only in-frame clones here, not all; method: immunoSEQ multiplex PCR. The data show about 36,000 clones, with 84% seen just once and roughly 1.7% held by the top ten. Material for sequencing was blood. These receptors all stem from a girl aged 2-9 years with cystic fibrosis.

The CDR3 DNA reads as TGCAGCGTTGGAGGAGGGGTGGACGTTCAAGAGACCCAGTACTTC. Translated: CSVGGGVDVQETQYF. This chain uses TRBV29-1 with TRBJ2-5; D is perhaps TRBD2 (6 bases). Deletions cut 4 bases from V and 2 bases from J, with 17 bases between. Germline V gene sequence: CDR1 SQVTM, CDR2 ANQGSEA. The CDR3 is made up of 15 amino acids. Filled out from reference TRBV29-1 and TRBJ2-5, the complete variable domain reads SAVISQKPSRDICQRGTSLTIQCQVDSQVTMMFWYRQQPGQSLTLIATANQGSEATYESGFVIDKFPISRPNLTFSTLTVSNMSPEDSSIYLCSVGGGVDVQETQYFGPGTRLLVL.

This chain joins TRBV13 and TRBJ2-3; TRBD2 agrees at 11 bases. The CDR3 runs 16 residues. CDR1 and CDR2 from the germline V gene are PRHDT and FYEKMQ (reference sequence). J gave up 1 base and V 5 bases, and 5 bases lay outside the gene matches. CDR3 sequence: CASSPTSGEGTDTQYF. DNA of the CDR3: TGTGCCAGCAGCCCGACTAGCGGGGAGGGCACAGATACGCAGTATTTT.

V and J are TRBV5-1 and TRBJ1-2, with D possibly being TRBD1 (6 bases). V dropped 5 bases and J dropped 4 bases, with 18 bases sitting between them. Germline-derived CDR1 and CDR2 are SGHRS and YFSETQ. The CDR3 consists of 15 residues. As DNA, the CDR3 is TGCGCCAGCAGTCTCTACAGGGATATTAGCTATGGCTACACCTTC. Translation gives CASSLYRDISYGYTF.

The chain joins TRBV9 to TRBJ2-1; no clear D. The ends were cut back, 1 base at V and 6 bases at J, with 11 bases in the middle. Germline V gives CDR1 SGDLS, CDR2 YYNGEE. This CDR3 has 14 residues. In DNA form, the CDR3 reads TGTGCCAGCAGCGTAAGTAAGGCCCCCAATGAGCAGTTCTTC. Translated: CASSVSKAPNEQFF.

The V gene is TRBV7-8, the J gene TRBJ2-2; D is unclear. CDR3 size: 13 residues. Trimming left V 1 base short and J 5 bases short, with 5 bases between. The germline V gene encodes CDR1 SGHVS and CDR2 FQNEAQ. CDR3 bases: TGTGCCAGCAGCTTAGTGAGGACCGGGGAGCTGTTTTTT. Its translation: CASSLVRTGELFF.

The rearrangement joins TRBV4-3 to TRBJ2-6, with D perhaps TRBD1 (6 bases). Germline V lookup: CDR1 LGHNA, CDR2 YSLEER. The germline V and J ends were trimmed by 1 base and 2 bases, with 9 bases remaining between them. The CDR3 totals 16 residues. In DNA form, the CDR3 reads TGCGCCAGCAGCCAAGCTCGGACAGCTGGGGCCAACGTCCTGACTTTC. Amino acids: CASSQARTAGANVLTF.

This sequence joins TRBV18 and TRBJ2-5; no clear D. Trimming pared 1 base from V and 1 base from J, leaving 7 bases between. Germline V lookup: CDR1 KGHSH, CDR2 LQKENI. The CDR3 is 14 residues long. CDR3 nucleotide sequence: TGTGCCAGCTCACCACGGGCCTTCCAAGAGACCCAGTACTTC. Protein: CASSPRAFQETQYF. The full variable domain, in which reference TRBV18 and TRBJ2-5 provide the parts outside the CDR3, is NAGVMQNPRHLVRRRGQEARLRCSPMKGHSHVYWYRQLPEEGLKFMVYLQKENIIDESGMPKERFSAEFPKEGPSILRIQQVVRGDSAAYFCASSPRAFQETQYFGPGTRLLVL.

The chain joins TRBV7-2 to TRBJ2-3; 7 bases are shared with TRBD2. Germline CDR1 and CDR2: SGHTA and FQGNSA. V lost 3 bases to trimming and J lost 5 bases; unmatched junction nucleotides: 8. The CDR3 totals 15 residues. The CDR3 here is CASSFNGGTVDTQYF. In DNA form, the CDR3 reads TGTGCCAGCAGCTTCAACGGGGGGACCGTAGATACGCAGTATTTT.

J is TRBJ1-3 and V is TRBV6-5; 8 nucleotides line up with TRBD1. Looked up from germline, CDR1 is MNHEY and CDR2 is SVGAGI. This CDR3 spans 15 amino acids. The V segment lost 5 bases and the J segment 4 bases; nucleotides outside the gene matches: 7. CDR3 region: CASSRTGTTGNTIYF. The CDR3 region has the DNA TGTGCCAGCAGTAGGACAGGGACTACAGGAAACACCATATATTTT.

The genes are TRBV9 and TRBJ1-2; 9 bases agree with TRBD1. Germline CDR1 SGDLS, CDR2 YYNGEE. Unmatched junction bases numbered 10, after V lost 4 bases and J lost 6 bases. This CDR3 has 15 residues. The CDR3 protein is CASSLHGTGGDGYTF. In nucleotides, the CDR3 is TGTGCCAGCAGCCTCCACGGAACAGGGGGCGATGGCTACACCTTC.

This clone appeared once. The chain is built from TRBV30 and TRBJ1-5, with 8 bases matching TRBD1. Looked up from germline, CDR1 is GTSNPN and CDR2 is SVGIG (reference sequence). The CDR3 extends over 13 amino acids. Germline trimming cut 4 bases from V and 3 bases from J; bases unmatched to any gene: 2. DNA for the CDR3: TGTGCCTGGACGACAGGGGTCAATCAGCCCCAGCATTTT. Translated, it gives CAWTTGVNQPQHF. Full variable domain (missing parts from reference TRBV30 and TRBJ1-5): SQTIHQWPATLVQPVGSPLSLECTVEGTSNPNLYWYRQAAGRGLQLLFYSVGIGQISSEVPQNLSASRPQDRQFILSSKKLLLSDSGFYLCAWTTGVNQPQHFGDGTRLSIL.

The genes are TRBV19 and TRBJ2-3; TRBD2 matches 7 bases. The CDR3 is made up of 15 amino acids. The J segment lost 0 bases and the V segment lost 7 bases, leaving 7 bases of the junction unmatched. Per germline, CDR1 LNHDA and CDR2 SQIVND (reference sequence). CDR3 region: CASTPGGYSTDTQYF. As DNA, the CDR3 is TGTGCCAGTACCCCCGGGGGGTACAGCACAGATACGCAGTATTTT.

The chain joins TRBV19 to TRBJ1-6; 7 bases are a match to TRBD1. Germline V lookup: CDR1 LNHDA, CDR2 SQIVND (reference sequence). This CDR3 is 15 amino acids long. The V gene end was trimmed by 5 bases and the J gene end by 9 bases; junction bases not matched to a gene: 10. This CDR3 reads CASSDSGQPFSPLHF. Written as DNA, the CDR3 is TGTGCCAGTAGTGACTCGGGACAGCCTTTTTCACCCCTCCACTTT.

The rearrangement links TRBV29-1 to TRBJ2-3; 7 positions match TRBD1. CDR3 length: 14 amino acids. Trimming removed 7 bases from V and 3 bases from J; junction bases left unmatched: 10. Germline CDR1 is SQVTM and CDR2 is ANQGSEA. The CDR3, as DNA: TGCAGCGGTCGACAGGGTCTTCCTACAGATACGCAGTATTTT. Translation: CSGRQGLPTDTQYF.

This clone has a handful of counts. V usage is TRBV19 and J usage is TRBJ2-7; D is ambiguous. The germline V gene encodes CDR1 LNHDA and CDR2 SQIVND (reference sequence). CDR3 length: 14 residues. The germline V and J ends were trimmed by 4 bases and 3 bases, with 13 bases remaining between them. This CDR3 reads CASSTNRVSYEQYF. CDR3 in DNA: TGTGCCAGTAGTACCAACCGGGTAAGCTACGAGCAGTACTTC.

V and J are TRBV4-1 and TRBJ1-1, with D unresolved. Germline assignment: CDR1 MGHRA and CDR2 YSYEKL. The CDR3 has 13 amino acids. Trimming took off 1 base at V and 1 base at J, with 4 bases between the two ends. CDR3 nucleotide sequence: TGCGCCAGCAGCCAAGTGCGGAACACTGAAGCTTTCTTT. Protein product: CASSQVRNTEAFF.

The CDR3 DNA is TGTGCCAGCAGCCTACAGGGTAATTCACCCCTCCACTTT. Translated, it gives CASSLQGNSPLHF. The chain has TRBV13 and TRBJ1-6; D may be TRBD1 (6 bases). Trimming took off 5 bases at V and 6 bases at J, with 8 bases between the two ends. Germline V CDR1 and CDR2: PRHDT, FYEKMQ (reference sequence). There are 13 residues in the CDR3.

The count of this clone is one. The rearrangement uses TRBV4-1 and TRBJ2-7; 7 positions agree with TRBD1. V lost 0 bases, J lost 6 bases, and 5 bases stayed unmatched. The CDR3 is 14 residues long. CDR1 and CDR2 (germline): MGHRA, YSYEKL. This CDR3 is CASSQETGLSEQYF. As DNA, the CDR3 is TGCGCCAGCAGCCAAGAGACAGGGTTGTCCGAGCAGTACTTC.

This clone has just a few counts. J is TRBJ1-6 and V is TRBV10-3; unclear D gene. Germline V gives CDR1 ENHRY, CDR2 SYGVKD. Trimming took 4 bases from V and 5 from J, leaving 9 bases between them. The CDR3 has 14 amino acids. The CDR3 DNA is TGTGCCATCAGTGGCGCAGGAAATAATTCACCCCTCCACTTT. Encoded protein: CAISGAGNNSPLHF.

The chain links TRBV30 to TRBJ2-5; 10 bases fit TRBD2. This CDR3 has 15 residues. CDR1 GTSNPN and CDR2 SVGIG come from the germline V gene (reference sequence). V trimming: 2 bases; J trimming: 5 bases; junction bases outside the gene matches: 8. The CDR3 protein is CAWSTQRGGRETQYF. The CDR3 DNA sequence: TGTGCCTGGAGTACCCAGCGGGGGGGCAGGGAGACCCAGTACTTC. Together with reference TRBV30 and TRBJ2-5, the CDR3 gives the full variable domain: SQTIHQWPATLVQPVGSPLSLECTVEGTSNPNLYWYRQAAGRGLQLLFYSVGIGQISSEVPQNLSASRPQDRQFILSSKKLLLSDSGFYLCAWSTQRGGRETQYFGPGTRLLVL.

J is TRBJ1-1 and V is TRBV6-5, with D tentatively TRBD1 (6 bases). Germline lookup yields CDR1 MNHEY and CDR2 SVGAGI. The CDR3 contains 15 residues. The germline V and J ends were trimmed by 1 base and 1 base, with 10 bases remaining between them. CDR3 coding DNA: TGTGCCAGCAGTTACTTAGGGGGGGGGAACACTGAAGCTTTCTTT. It translates to CASSYLGGGNTEAFF.

V and J are TRBV5-5 and TRBJ1-5, with D unresolved. The CDR3 is 15 amino acids. Germline-derived CDR1 and CDR2 are SGHKS and YYEKEE (reference sequence). V was pared by 4 bases and J by 0 bases, with 11 bases between. In DNA, the CDR3 is TGTGCCAGCAGCCCGCGGGTTAGTAGCAATCAGCCCCAGCATTTT. Residues: CASSPRVSSNQPQHF.

V is TRBV7-2 and J is TRBJ2-2, with D possibly TRBD1 on 7 matching bases. The CDR3 extends over 15 amino acids. Germline lookup yields CDR1 SGHTA and CDR2 FQGNSA. The V and J ends lost 0 bases and 6 bases respectively, with 11 bases between them. The CDR3 is CASSLAVRGAGELFF. The DNA for the CDR3 is TGTGCCAGCAGCTTAGCGGTCAGGGGGGCCGGGGAGCTGTTTTTT.

This clone occurred a few times. This sequence joins TRBV29-1 and TRBJ1-4, with TRBD1 matching 9 bases. The CDR3 has 12 residues. The ends lost 7 bases at V and 8 bases at J; junction bases unmatched: 5. Germline V lookup: CDR1 SQVTM, CDR2 ANQGSEA. CDR3 coding DNA: TGCAGCGGGGGACAGGGCAGGGAAAAACTGTTTTTT. As protein: CSGGQGREKLFF.

V and J are TRBV29-1 and TRBJ1-1; possible D gene TRBD1, 6 bases. Germline V gene data show CDR1 as SQVTM and CDR2 as ANQGSEA. CDR3 size: 15 residues. Deletions cut 3 bases from V and 5 bases from J, with 19 bases between. The CDR3 spells CSVDPRGGGDTEAFF. For the CDR3, the DNA is TGCAGCGTTGACCCCCGGGGGGGCGGAGATACTGAAGCTTTCTTT.

V usage is TRBV5-1 and J usage is TRBJ1-2; D unclear. Germline-derived CDR1 and CDR2 are SGHRS and YFSETQ. V was clipped by 3 bases and J by 3 bases, with 3 bases between them. The CDR3 runs to 11 residues. This CDR3 is CASSSYYGYTF. The CDR3 DNA reads TGCGCCAGCAGCTCCTACTATGGCTACACCTTC.